These 23 T cell receptor beta chains share one sample of origin, sequenced in a study of T cell responses to AZD1222 COVID-19 vaccine. Repertoires were generated with immunoSEQ multiplex PCR, while TCRdb's copy carries only in-frame clones and drops some. The table has about 55,000 clones, about 89% seen once. The source material was peripheral blood, sampled on day 0 of AZD1222 vaccination. The origin of the receptors is an adult in good health.

The chain combines TRBV18 with TRBJ2-5, with D maybe TRBD1 (5 bases). Germline loops: CDR1 KGHSH, CDR2 LQKENI. The length of the CDR3 is 15 residues. V gave up 0 bases and J gave up 2 bases, with 10 bases separating them. CDR3 protein: CASSPPTDLQETQYF. CDR3 in DNA: TGTGCCAGCTCACCACCGACAGACCTTCAAGAGACCCAGTACTTC.

This sequence joins TRBV6-6 and TRBJ1-1, with D possibly TRBD1 on 5 matching bases. The CDR3 loop spans 13 amino acids. With 7 bases removed from V and 7 bases from J, the gap between germline ends came to 16 bases. Germline CDR1 is MNHNY and CDR2 is SVGAGI (reference sequence). CDR3: CASTNRGVDEAFF. The CDR3 bases are TGTGCCAGCACAAACCGAGGGGTGGATGAAGCTTTCTTT.

The V and J genes are TRBV2 and TRBJ2-2, with 7 bases identical to TRBD2. The V segment lost 6 bases and the J segment 5 bases; nucleotides outside the gene matches: 9. This CDR3 contains 15 residues. Germline lookup yields CDR1 SNHLY and CDR2 FYNNEI. The CDR3 loop is CASSDRGGRTGELFF. DNA for the CDR3: TGTGCCAGCAGCGACCGTGGCGGGAGAACCGGGGAGCTGTTTTTT. The variable domain in full, with the rest retrieved from reference TRBV2 and TRBJ2-2, is EPEVTQTPSHQVTQMGQEVILRCVPISNHLYFYWYRQILGQKVEFLVSFYNNEISEKSEIFDDQFSVERPDGSNFTLKIRSTKLEDSAMYFCASSDRGGRTGELFFGEGSRLTVL.

The rearrangement joins TRBV7-2 to TRBJ1-5; D ambiguous. The CDR3 length is 14 residues. CDR1 and CDR2 from the germline V gene are SGHTA and FQGNSA. V shed 6 bases and J shed 4 bases, with 13 bases lying between them. The CDR3 region is CASSPTLSNQPQHF. CDR3 coding DNA: TGTGCCAGCAGTCCGACACTCTCTAATCAGCCCCAGCATTTT.

Worth noting for this clone: The junction and the germline gene differ at one end; a read error may be behind it. This chain uses TRBV19 with TRBJ1-2; D perhaps matches TRBD1 (6 bases). CDR3 size: 11 residues. The V gene's germline CDR1 is LNHDA and CDR2 SQIVND (reference sequence). The CDR3 loop is CATSFRGTKDF. The CDR3, as DNA: TGTGCCACCTCTTTTCGCGGGACAAAAGACTTC.

This clone was detected a few times. The rearrangement uses TRBV6-5 and TRBJ1-2; a weak D match, TRBD1 (5 bases). The CDR3 has 15 amino acids. Germline CDR1 and CDR2: MNHEY and SVGAGI. Trimming took 2 bases from V and 0 from J, leaving 10 bases between them. The CDR3 DNA sequence: TGTGCCAGCAGTTACACTACAGGCACTAACTATGGCTACACCTTC. It is translated as CASSYTTGTNYGYTF.

The CDR3 spells CASSAGTSGTTDTQYF. DNA of the CDR3: TGTGCCAGCAGCGCCGGGACTAGCGGGACGACAGATACGCAGTATTTT. This chain joins TRBV9 and TRBJ2-3; TRBD2 matches at 13 bases. The CDR3 has 16 residues. Trimming took 3 bases from V and 3 from J; bases not matched to a gene: 4. CDR1 is SGDLS, CDR2 YYNGEE, per germline.

The chain combines TRBV27 with TRBJ2-3, with 10 positions matching TRBD1. CDR1 is MNHEY and CDR2 is SMNVEV in the germline V gene (reference sequence). Trimming cost V 5 bases and J 4 bases; bases outside gene matches: 12. The CDR3 covers 17 residues. The CDR3 reads CASSPSAGDRGADTQYF. CDR3 in DNA: TGTGCCAGCAGTCCCTCGGCGGGGGACAGGGGCGCAGATACGCAGTATTTT.

The chain combines TRBV4-1 with TRBJ2-2; D remains ambiguous. The CDR3 spans 17 residues. Germline assignment: CDR1 MGHRA and CDR2 YSYEKL. V dropped 3 bases and J dropped 0 bases, with 14 bases sitting between them. The DNA for the CDR3 is TGCGCCAGCAGCCACGGTGGCCTACCACCGAACACCGGGGAGCTGTTTTTT. This translates into CASSHGGLPPNTGELFF.

The genes are TRBV4-2 and TRBJ2-1; no clear D gene. The CDR3 contains 13 residues. V was cut by 1 base and J by 8 bases, with 9 bases left in between. CDR1 and CDR2 from the germline V gene are LGHNA and YNFKEQ. In nucleotides, the CDR3 is TGTGCCAGCAGCCAAGTTACGCCAGATGAGCAGTTCTTC. Translating gives CASSQVTPDEQFF.

The rearrangement joins TRBV29-1 to TRBJ2-1; 9 bases map to TRBD1. CDR3 size: 14 residues. CDR1 and CDR2 (germline): SQVTM, ANQGSEA. V lost 6 bases to trimming and J lost 6 bases; unmatched junction nucleotides: 9. Written as DNA, the CDR3 is TGCAGCGTGGGACAGGGCCTCTCCCCCAATGAGCAGTTCTTC. Translating it yields CSVGQGLSPNEQFF.

The genes are TRBV6-1 and TRBJ1-2; D perhaps matches TRBD1 (5 bases). This CDR3 comprises 15 residues. Per the germline V gene, CDR1 is MNHNS and CDR2 is SASEGT. The germline V and J ends were trimmed by 2 bases and 3 bases, with 13 bases remaining between them. Here the CDR3 reads CASSETFGGDYGYTF. CDR3 bases: TGTGCCAGCAGTGAAACGTTTGGGGGTGACTATGGCTACACCTTC.

This chain links TRBV27 with TRBJ1-2; perhaps TRBD1 as D (6 bases). With 5 bases removed from V and 6 bases from J, the gap between germline ends came to 19 bases. CDR3 size: 15 residues. Germline V gene data show CDR1 as MNHEY and CDR2 as SMNVEV (reference sequence). The CDR3 nucleotides read TGTGCCAGCAGTGCTTTTGGGGGGGGCGTGAATGGCTACACCTTC. This encodes CASSAFGGGVNGYTF.

The chain carries TRBV5-1 and TRBJ1-1; TRBD1 might be the D (6 bases). Germline V gene data show CDR1 as SGHRS and CDR2 as YFSETQ. V was pared by 2 bases and J by 6 bases, with 14 bases between. The CDR3 spans 14 residues. CDR3 sequence (DNA): TGCGCCAGCAGCTTAAGGGGGAATGGGGCTGAAGCTTTCTTT. This sequence encodes CASSLRGNGAEAFF.

This chain connects TRBV7-3 to TRBJ2-1; 10 bases are shared with TRBD2. From germline, CDR1 is SGHTA and CDR2 FQGTGA. The junction had 5 bases not matched to a gene; V was cut back by 2 bases and J by 7 bases. This CDR3 comprises 15 residues. The CDR3 protein is CASSLSSGSENEQFF. CDR3 bases: TGTGCCAGCAGCTTATCTAGCGGGAGTGAGAATGAGCAGTTCTTC.

This chain links TRBV30 with TRBJ1-1; D might be TRBD1 (5 bases). The CDR3 is 14 amino acids. Trimming took off 3 bases at V and 5 bases at J, with 16 bases between the two ends. Germline lookup yields CDR1 GTSNPN and CDR2 SVGIG (reference sequence). CDR3 protein: CAWRRDQRRTEAFF. The CDR3 coding sequence is TGTGCCTGGAGACGGGACCAAAGAAGGACTGAAGCTTTCTTT.

The chain joins TRBV10-1 to TRBJ2-7, with a tentative D call TRBD1 (5 bases). Trimming took off 2 bases at V and 3 bases at J, with 14 bases between the two ends. Germline V gives CDR1 WNHNN, CDR2 SYGVQD (reference sequence). The CDR3 sequence is 15 residues long. CDR3 sequence (DNA): TGCGCCAGCAGTGAGAATCCCCAGGGTGGCTACGAGCAGTACTTC. Translation: CASSENPQGGYEQYF.

This clone appeared a few times. This chain links TRBV28 with TRBJ1-3; D not certain. Trimming stripped 7 bases from V and 4 bases from J, with 11 bases between. Germline V gives CDR1 MDHEN, CDR2 SYDVKM. CDR3 length: 13 residues. The CDR3 nucleotides are TGTGCCAGCAAGAGGGCGGCAGGAAACACCATATATTTT. It is translated as CASKRAAGNTIYF.

The chain employs TRBV7-9 and TRBJ2-3, with D possibly TRBD2 on 6 matching bases. V lost 5 bases to trimming and J lost 5 bases, with 14 bases between them. The CDR3 contains 14 residues. Germline V gene data show CDR1 as SEHNR and CDR2 as FQNEAQ (reference sequence). Here the CDR3 DNA reads TGTGCCAGCAGCCTCCAGCGGGCGGGAGATACGCAGTATTTT. The encoded protein is CASSLQRAGDTQYF.

The rearrangement uses TRBV11-2 and TRBJ2-1; D not resolved. V lost 2 bases, J lost 0 bases, and 11 bases lay in between. Per germline, CDR1 SGHAT and CDR2 FQNNGV. The CDR3 contains 16 residues. CDR3 DNA sequence: TGTGCCAGCAGCTTATTGCGGTTAAGCTCCTACAATGAGCAGTTCTTC. It translates to CASSLLRLSSYNEQFF.

This clone is termed medium-sized. This chain links TRBV5-1 with TRBJ2-2; possibly TRBD1 or TRBD2 for D (5 bases each). The CDR3 is 13 residues long. Trimming removed 4 bases from V and 7 bases from J, with 11 bases in between. CDR1 is SGHRS and CDR2 is YFSETQ in the germline V gene. This CDR3 reads CASSGTPDGELFF. CDR3 in DNA: TGCGCCAGCAGCGGGACCCCGGACGGGGAGCTGTTTTTT.

The chain has TRBV20-1 and TRBJ1-2, with a tentative D call TRBD1 (5 bases). V lost 3 bases and J 4 bases, leaving 24 bases between the germline ends. This CDR3 contains 17 residues. The V gene's germline CDR1 is DFQATT and CDR2 SNEGSKA (reference sequence). The CDR3 bases are TGCAGTGCTAGTACCGCTCCACCTGGTGCCGGGACCTATGGCTACACCTTC. It translates to CSASTAPPGAGTYGYTF.

The V and J genes are TRBV7-2 and TRBJ2-7; D might be TRBD2 (6 bases). From germline, CDR1 is SGHTA and CDR2 FQGNSA. The CDR3 is made up of 14 amino acids. V was cut by 4 bases and J by 6 bases, with 16 bases left in between. CDR3 in amino acids: CASSSKLVGGEQYF. The CDR3 DNA reads TGTGCCAGCAGCTCCAAATTAGTGGGAGGCGAGCAGTACTTC.